The 32 T cell receptor beta chains below come from one sample, sequenced in a study of blood T cell repertoires in COVID-19. Only in-frame clones appear in the TCRdb table, and some are missing; sequencing was by immunoSEQ multiplex PCR. The profile shows 130,000 to 150,000 clones, roughly 87% of them singletons. Sequenced sample: peripheral blood. The origin of the receptors is a woman in her 50s with acute or convalescent COVID-19.

This chain joins TRBV7-2 and TRBJ1-2, with 8 nucleotides matching TRBD1. CDR3 length equals 13 residues. Per the germline V gene, CDR1 is SGHTA and CDR2 is FQGNSA. V lost 5 bases, J lost 7 bases, and 6 bases stayed unmatched. Here the CDR3 reads CASSQDRDSGYTF. The CDR3 nucleotides read TGTGCCAGCAGCCAGGACAGGGACAGTGGCTACACCTTC.

The chain has TRBV28 and TRBJ1-2; the D gene is possibly TRBD1 (5 bases). Germline lookup yields CDR1 MDHEN and CDR2 SYDVKM. The V end lost 7 bases, the J end lost 6 bases, and 15 bases lay between the germline ends. The length of the CDR3 is 13 residues. CDR3 loop: CASTFPYRNGYTF. CDR3 nucleotides: TGTGCCAGCACCTTCCCCTACAGGAATGGCTACACCTTC.

The J gene is TRBJ1-2, the V gene TRBV20-1; D is perhaps TRBD1 (6 bases). In germline, CDR1 is DFQATT, CDR2 SNEGSKA (reference sequence). The CDR3 is 12 amino acids. Trimming took 6 bases from V and 4 from J, leaving 12 bases between them. The CDR3 bases are TGCAGTGCCAGTCAGGGGACCTATGGCTACACCTTC. It translates to CSASQGTYGYTF.

The V and J genes are TRBV7-9 and TRBJ2-4, with D possibly TRBD2 on 6 matching bases. CDR3 size: 14 residues. The germline V and J ends were trimmed by 1 base and 8 bases, with 12 bases remaining between them. Looked up from germline, CDR1 is SEHNR and CDR2 is FQNEAQ (reference sequence). The CDR3, as DNA: TGTGCCAGCAGCTTAGTAGCGGAGTTGCACATTCAGTACTTC. It encodes CASSLVAELHIQYF.

This rearrangement joins TRBV12-3 or TRBV12-4 to TRBJ1-3; no clear D. Trimming shortened V by 3 bases and J by 3 bases, and 3 bases separated the two germline ends. CDR3 length: 12 residues. CDR3 bases: TGTGCCAGCAGTTTTTATGGAAACACCATATATTTT. The encoded protein is CASSFYGNTIYF.

This chain uses TRBV27 with TRBJ1-2; 7 nucleotides line up with TRBD1. Germline-derived CDR1 and CDR2 are MNHEY and SMNVEV (reference sequence). The CDR3 runs to 13 residues. V shed 6 bases and J 6 bases; nucleotides not matched to a gene: 7. The CDR3, as DNA: TGTGCCAGCAGCTCTGACAGGGTGGATGGCTACACCTTC. Protein: CASSSDRVDGYTF.

The gene calls are TRBV27 and TRBJ1-2, with 9 bases fitting TRBD1. Germline V gene lookup returns CDR1 MNHEY and CDR2 SMNVEV (reference sequence). The CDR3 covers 15 residues. With 5 bases clipped from V and 8 bases from J, the junction kept 12 bases outside the gene matches. The CDR3 DNA reads as TGTGCCAGCAGTCTCTCCGGGACAGGGCCCCTAGGCTACACCTTC. Translating gives CASSLSGTGPLGYTF.

The genes are TRBV19 and TRBJ2-3; 10 bases match TRBD2. The CDR3 has 15 residues. V shed 5 bases, J shed 1 base, and the junction held 3 bases outside the gene matches. Germline CDR1 reads LNHDA; CDR2 reads SQIVND (reference sequence). CDR3: CASSSTSGGTDTQYF. CDR3 nucleotide sequence: TGTGCCAGTAGTTCCACTAGCGGGGGCACAGATACGCAGTATTTT.

The J gene is TRBJ2-5, the V gene TRBV10-3; TRBD1 agrees at 7 bases. The CDR3 consists of 12 residues. Trimming cost V 6 bases and J 3 bases; bases outside gene matches: 1. Germline V CDR1 and CDR2: ENHRY, SYGVKD. The CDR3 DNA reads TGTGCCATCAGCGGGACAGAAGAGACCCAGTACTTC. As protein: CAISGTEETQYF.

The chain is built from TRBV10-2 and TRBJ1-1, with D unresolved. Trimming cost V 3 bases and J 4 bases, with 12 bases left between them. The CDR3 has 14 residues. Germline values: CDR1 WSHSY, CDR2 SAAADI. CDR3 DNA sequence: TGCGCCAGCAGTGAATTCGGGCGGGCCACTGAAGCTTTCTTT. Translating it yields CASSEFGRATEAFF.

The chain is built from TRBV6-5 and TRBJ1-1; D is unresolved. Germline V gene data show CDR1 as MNHEY and CDR2 as SVGAGI. Trimming took 6 bases from V and 1 from J, leaving 6 bases between them. This CDR3 comprises 12 residues. CDR3 bases: TGTGCCAGCAGCCCGCGGAACACTGAAGCTTTCTTT. Encoded protein: CASSPRNTEAFF.

The rearrangement links TRBV3-1 (or the pseudogene TRBV3-2) to TRBJ1-2, with 7 nucleotides matching TRBD1. The germline V gene has CDR1 LGHDT and CDR2 YNNKEL (reference sequence). The CDR3 is 13 amino acids. Trimming took 7 bases from V and 4 from J; bases not matched to a gene: 6. The CDR3 region is CASTPTGIYGYTF. The CDR3 bases are TGTGCCAGCACCCCGACAGGGATCTATGGCTACACCTTC.

The J gene is TRBJ2-3, the V gene TRBV7-8; 13 bases are a match to TRBD2. J gave up 6 bases and V 3 bases, and 3 bases lay outside the gene matches. The length of the CDR3 is 15 residues. CDR1 and CDR2 from the germline V gene are SGHVS and FQNEAQ. This CDR3 is CASSFRTSGGDTQYF. The CDR3, as DNA: TGTGCCAGCAGCTTTCGGACTAGCGGGGGTGATACGCAGTATTTT.

The gene calls are TRBV6-1 and TRBJ2-1; D is uncertain. Germline V gene lookup returns CDR1 MNHNS and CDR2 SASEGT. V gave up 1 base and J gave up 2 bases, with 6 bases separating them. The CDR3 is made up of 14 amino acids. The CDR3 region has the DNA TGTGCCAGCAGTGAAGTGTGGCCCTACAATGAGCAGTTCTTC. This encodes CASSEVWPYNEQFF.

The chain's CDR3 is CAWRDSGQGVYGYTF. For the CDR3, the DNA is TGTGCCTGGAGGGATTCCGGACAGGGAGTCTATGGCTACACCTTC. This chain connects TRBV30 to TRBJ1-2; 8 bases agree with TRBD1. This CDR3 is built from 15 residues. The trim removed 3 bases at V and 4 bases at J, leaving 10 bases unmatched. Per germline, CDR1 GTSNPN and CDR2 SVGIG (reference sequence).

The chain employs TRBV7-9 and TRBJ2-1; 15 bases fit TRBD2. CDR3 length equals 18 residues. Germline trimming cut 4 bases from V and 0 bases from J; bases unmatched to any gene: 4. Germline values: CDR1 SEHNR, CDR2 FQNEAQ (reference sequence). In DNA, the CDR3 is TGTGCCAGCAGCTCCCGGACTAGCGGGGGGGCCTCCTACAATGAGCAGTTCTTC. Its protein product is CASSSRTSGGASYNEQFF.

The chain is built from TRBV5-4 and TRBJ2-2; 8 positions agree with TRBD2. V lost 4 bases to trimming and J lost 2 bases; unmatched junction nucleotides: 4. This CDR3 is 15 amino acids long. Germline V gene data show CDR1 as SGHNT and CDR2 as YYREEE (reference sequence). The CDR3, as DNA: TGTGCCAGCAGCCCCGGGACTAGAAACACCGGGGAGCTGTTTTTT. Its protein is CASSPGTRNTGELFF.

The chain links TRBV10-1 to TRBJ2-3; the D gene is possibly TRBD2 (6 bases). The CDR3 is made up of 17 amino acids. V lost 0 bases and J 4 bases, leaving 17 bases between the germline ends. Germline assignment: CDR1 WNHNN and CDR2 SYGVQD (reference sequence). CDR3 nucleotide sequence: TGCGCCAGCAGTGAGTCCGGGCGGGACGTGGGGGCAGATACGCAGTATTTT. Residues: CASSESGRDVGADTQYF.

The chain is built from TRBV7-6 and TRBJ2-1, with 7 bases matching TRBD2. J was trimmed by 16 bases and V by 5 bases; bases with no gene match: 11. The CDR3 extends over 12 amino acids. Germline V gives CDR1 SGHVS, CDR2 FNYEAQ. CDR3: CASSLGGPHAFF. The CDR3 DNA reads TGTGCCAGCAGCCTGGGAGGGCCCCACGCTTTCTTC. Based on the CDR3 plus reference TRBV7-6 and TRBJ2-1, the full variable domain is GAGVSQSPRYKVTKRGQDVALRCDPISGHVSLYWYRQALGQGPEFLTYFNYEAQQDKSGLPNDRFSAERPEGSISTLTIQRTEQRDSAMYRCASSLGGPHAFFGPGTRLTVL.

The V call is TRBV3-1 (or the pseudogene TRBV3-2), the J call TRBJ2-7; 7 bases fit TRBD2. CDR1 and CDR2 from the germline V gene are LGHDT and YNNKEL (reference sequence). This CDR3 has 14 amino acids. V shed 5 bases and J 2 bases; nucleotides not matched to a gene: 6. This CDR3 reads CASSFAGTTYEQYF. In DNA form, the CDR3 reads TGTGCCAGCAGCTTTGCCGGGACTACCTACGAGCAGTACTTC.

The chain uses TRBV5-1 and TRBJ2-5, with D possibly matching TRBD2 (6 bases). Germline V gene sequence: CDR1 SGHRS, CDR2 YFSETQ. The CDR3 is 16 residues long. The V end lost 0 bases, the J end lost 2 bases, and 14 bases lay between the germline ends. In DNA, the CDR3 is TGCGCCAGCAGCTTGGTTGGGACTGACAGTCAAGAGACCCAGTACTTC. This translates into CASSLVGTDSQETQYF.

The chain combines TRBV10-2 with TRBJ2-3; the D is unclear. V gave up 10 bases and J gave up 5 bases, with 13 bases separating them. CDR3 length: 12 residues. Germline assignment: CDR1 WSHSY and CDR2 SAAADI. The CDR3 DNA reads TGCGCCACCGTCCAGGAAGGAGATACGCAGTATTTT. Translated, it gives CATVQEGDTQYF.

This chain connects TRBV29-1 to TRBJ2-7, with 9 bases matching TRBD1. V shed 8 bases, J shed 5 bases, and the junction held 7 bases outside the gene matches. Germline assignment: CDR1 SQVTM and CDR2 ANQGSEA. The CDR3 is made up of 12 amino acids. The CDR3 nucleotides read TGCAGCTCCATACAGGGGGCCGACGAGCAGTACTTC. Translation: CSSIQGADEQYF.

The chain combines TRBV7-2 with TRBJ1-1; 7 nucleotides line up with TRBD1. The germline CDR1 and CDR2 sequences are SGHTA and FQGNSA. V lost 2 bases, J lost 4 bases, and 4 bases stayed unmatched. CDR3 size: 14 residues. As DNA, the CDR3 is TGTGCCAGCAGCTTAAGTTGGACAGGCACTGAAGCTTTCTTT. Translation gives CASSLSWTGTEAFF.

This clone was seen more than once but under ten times. The chain combines TRBV24-1 with TRBJ1-1; D is unresolved. Per the germline V gene, CDR1 is KGHDR and CDR2 is SFDVKD. The V end lost 4 bases, the J end lost 6 bases, and 11 bases lay between the germline ends. The CDR3 spans 13 residues. The CDR3 nucleotides are TGTGCCACCAGTGACAGCCCGGGATCTGAAGCTTTCTTT. Translation: CATSDSPGSEAFF.

The V gene is TRBV5-1, the J gene TRBJ1-2; D gene ambiguous. The CDR3 has 14 residues. CDR1 is SGHRS, CDR2 YFSETQ, per germline. The V end lost 1 base, the J end lost 2 bases, and 9 bases lay between the germline ends. For the CDR3, the DNA is TGCGCCAGCAGCTTGTCAGGAGGAAACTATGGCTACACCTTC. Translation gives CASSLSGGNYGYTF. The full variable domain, rest sourced from reference TRBV5-1 and TRBJ1-2, is KAGVTQTPRYLIKTRGQQVTLSCSPISGHRSVSWYQQTPGQGLQFLFEYFSETQRNKGNFPGRFSGRQFSNSRSEMNVSTLELGDSALYLCASSLSGGNYGYTFGSGTRLTVV.

Turning to this clone: The same CDR3 also results from other DNA sequences found in this sample. The chain combines TRBV7-3 with TRBJ2-2; possibly TRBD1 for D (6 bases). CDR1 is SGHTA, CDR2 FQGTGA, per germline. The CDR3 contains 14 residues. The V gene lost 0 bases and the J gene lost 5 bases, with 7 bases spanning the gap. The CDR3 sequence is CASSLTTGTGELFF. The CDR3 DNA sequence: TGTGCCAGCAGCTTAACAACAGGGACCGGGGAGCTGTTTTTT. Complete variable domain (other parts from reference TRBV7-3 and TRBJ2-2): GAGVSQTPSNKVTEKGKYVELRCDPISGHTALYWYRQSLGQGPEFLIYFQGTGAADDSGLPNDRFFAVRPEGSVSTLKIQRTERGDSAVYLCASSLTTGTGELFFGEGSRLTVL.

The V and J genes are TRBV29-1 and TRBJ1-1; D remains ambiguous. The CDR3 runs 11 residues. Trimming pared 4 bases from V and 5 bases from J, leaving 8 bases between. Per germline, CDR1 SQVTM and CDR2 ANQGSEA. CDR3 sequence reads: CSVVAGTEAFF. In nucleotides, the CDR3 is TGCAGCGTTGTGGCGGGGACTGAAGCTTTCTTT.

The chain has TRBV7-2 and TRBJ2-1; 8 bases are shared with TRBD2. Trimming cost V 5 bases and J 10 bases; bases outside gene matches: 16. Germline V gives CDR1 SGHTA, CDR2 FQGNSA. This CDR3 spans 16 amino acids. The CDR3 protein is CASSPTGTRAPREQFF. The CDR3 DNA reads as TGTGCCAGCAGCCCGACCGGGACTAGGGCCCCCCGGGAGCAGTTCTTC.

The V gene is TRBV6-5, the J gene TRBJ1-6, with 7 nucleotides matching TRBD1. This CDR3 region has 14 residues. CDR1 and CDR2 (germline): MNHEY, SVGAGI. The V and J ends lost 4 bases and 10 bases, in that order; junction bases with no gene match: 7. CDR3 sequence (DNA): TGTGCCAGCAGTTTACAGGGGCCCTACTCACCCCTCCACTTT. It is translated as CASSLQGPYSPLHF.

This clone appeared a few times. This chain joins TRBV11-3 and TRBJ1-1, with D possibly TRBD1 on 6 matching bases. The CDR3 runs 13 residues. Trimming took off 2 bases at V and 3 bases at J, with 7 bases between the two ends. Germline CDR1 is SGHNT and CDR2 is YENEEA. The CDR3 region is CASSLRQDTEAFF. The CDR3 DNA is TGTGCCAGCAGCTTACGACAGGACACTGAAGCTTTCTTT.

Written as DNA, the CDR3 is TGTGCCAGCAGTGGCCCCGGGACAGGGGATAGCAATCAGCCCCAGCATTTT. The encoded protein is CASSGPGTGDSNQPQHF. This chain connects TRBV6-1 to TRBJ1-5; TRBD1 agrees at 10 bases. V shed 4 bases, J shed 0 bases, and the junction held 6 bases outside the gene matches. Germline CDR1 and CDR2: MNHNS and SASEGT. The length of the CDR3 is 17 residues.